Listed here are 10 T cell receptor beta chains from one sample, sequenced in a study of multiple sclerosis patients with progressive multifocal leukoencephalopathy. The method was immunoSEQ multiplex PCR; TCRdb's version includes in-frame clones alone and lacks a portion of them. The sample includes roughly 30,000 clones, around 90% of them seen just once. The sample's time point: before natalizumab initiation. Source material: PBMCs. The receptors derive from a human donor with multiple sclerosis.

The chain has TRBV6-5 and TRBJ2-7; D uncertain. Germline values: CDR1 MNHEY, CDR2 SVGAGI. This CDR3 comprises 12 residues. The V end lost 6 bases, the J end lost 3 bases, and 9 bases lay between the germline ends. Here the CDR3 reads CASRSQVYEQYF. For the CDR3, the DNA is TGTGCCAGCAGATCCCAAGTCTACGAGCAGTACTTC.

The chain joins TRBV12-2 to TRBJ2-3. TRBV12-2 is a known pseudogene. The CDR3 extends over 16 amino acids. This CDR3 reads CASRSSRALGPDTQYF. The CDR3 DNA reads TGTGCAAGTCGCTCTTCTCGGGCGCTAGGGCCAGATACGCAGTATTTT.

The gene calls are TRBV7-8 and TRBJ2-7, with 11 bases fitting TRBD2. This CDR3 is built from 14 residues. J was trimmed by 2 bases and V by 5 bases; bases with no gene match: 2. The germline V gene has CDR1 SGHVS and CDR2 FQNEAQ. CDR3 nucleotide sequence: TGTGCCAGCAGCCTACTAGCGGGGGCCTACGAGCAGTACTTC. This sequence encodes CASSLLAGAYEQYF.

This chain's CDR3 is CASSIFGTDNSPLHF. The CDR3 region has the DNA TGTGCCAGTAGTATATTCGGGACAGATAATTCACCCCTCCACTTT. This chain joins TRBV19 and TRBJ1-6, with TRBD1 matching 7 bases. CDR3 length: 15 residues. Germline CDR1 LNHDA, CDR2 SQIVND (reference sequence). V lost 2 bases, J lost 5 bases, and 3 bases stayed unmatched.

The rearrangement links TRBV6-6 to TRBJ2-2; tentative D call: TRBD1 (5 bases). Per the germline V gene, CDR1 is MNHNY and CDR2 is SVGAGI (reference sequence). The CDR3 is 15 residues long. Trimming stripped 6 bases from V and 7 bases from J, with 18 bases between. For the CDR3, the DNA is TGTGCCAGCAGCGTTCGAGCTCTTAGGGGCGGGGAGCTGTTTTTT. This encodes CASSVRALRGGELFF.

The chain combines TRBV19 with TRBJ2-3; 7 positions match TRBD1. V was pared by 3 bases and J by 4 bases, with 10 bases of the junction left unmatched. Germline assignment: CDR1 LNHDA and CDR2 SQIVND (reference sequence). The length of the CDR3 is 16 residues. The CDR3 loop is CASSMDETGFADTQYF. The DNA of the CDR3 is TGTGCCAGTAGTATGGACGAGACAGGGTTTGCAGATACGCAGTATTTT.

This clone has a handful of counts. The genes are TRBV10-3 and TRBJ1-2; tentatively, D is TRBD1 (5 bases). Germline-derived CDR1 and CDR2 are ENHRY and SYGVKD. The CDR3 has 13 amino acids. Trimming removed 2 bases from V and 14 bases from J, with 18 bases in between. The DNA for the CDR3 is TGTGCCATCAGTGAGGGGATTGGTTTGGGGCAGACCTTC. Amino acids: CAISEGIGLGQTF.

This chain connects TRBV6-5 to TRBJ2-1, with 7 bases identical to TRBD1. Germline V CDR1 and CDR2: MNHEY, SVGAGI. With 5 bases clipped from V and 5 bases from J, the junction kept 3 bases outside the gene matches. The CDR3 sequence is 13 residues long. The CDR3 DNA sequence: TGTGCCAGCAGTGGGGACAGTCACAATGAGCAGTTCTTC. This encodes CASSGDSHNEQFF.

CDR3 DNA sequence: TGTGCCAGCAGCCAGTGGGCAGCCGTCGGCTTTGACTATGGCTACACCTTC. This encodes CASSQWAAVGFDYGYTF. The genes are TRBV14 and TRBJ1-2, with D hard to call. The CDR3 is 17 amino acids. Trimming removed 3 bases at V and 3 bases at J, with 20 bases between. Germline assignment: CDR1 SGHDN and CDR2 FVKESK.

The V gene is TRBV30, the J gene TRBJ1-1; TRBD1 is a possible D gene (5 bases). The length of the CDR3 is 12 residues. Trimming pared 4 bases from V and 1 base from J, leaving 7 bases between. The germline gives CDR1 GTSNPN, CDR2 SVGIG (reference sequence). The DNA of the CDR3 is TGTGCCTGGACCACAGGGAACACTGAAGCTTTCTTT. This encodes CAWTTGNTEAFF.